This is a list of T cell receptor beta chains from one sample in a study of T and B cells in COVID-19 patients. TCRdb recomputed calls from the multiplex PCR reads with MiXCR, one row per CDR3 protein. The sample contains 8,700 or so distinct CDR3 sequences, 31% of which appear only once. The sample comprised blood. All receptors derive from a human donor who had recovered from COVID-19. Both conserved end residues are part of each CDR3. The D gene is left open where the match is weak. Clone size is shown for a subset of rows, as once, few, many or a class of expanded clone.

D gene | J gene | V gene | CDR3 length | clone size | CDR3 protein | CDR3 DNA
. | TRBJ2-2 | TRBV7-2 | 16 | . | CASSTYRETNTGELFF | TGTGCCAGCAGCACGTACAGAGAAACTAACACCGGGGAGCTGTTTTTT
TRBD1 | TRBJ2-3 | TRBV12-3/TRBV12-4 | 15 | . | CASSLYRGETDTQYF | TGTGCCAGCAGTTTATACAGGGGGGAAACAGATACGCAGTATTTT
. | TRBJ2-3 | TRBV24-1 | 16 | . | CATSSFPGGGTDTQYF | TGTGCCACCAGCTCCTTCCCGGGGGGCGGGACAGATACGCAGTATTTT
. | TRBJ1-1 | TRBV30 | 13 | medium-sized | CAWSVGSNTEAFF | TGTGCCTGGAGTGTGGGCAGCAACACTGAAGCTTTCTTT
. | TRBJ1-2 | TRBV20-1 | 11 | few | CSANRAGLYTF | TGCAGTGCTAACAGGGCTGGTCTCTACACCTTC
TRBD1 | TRBJ1-2 | TRBV27 | 16 | . | CASSLRQGEVGYGYTF | TGTGCCAGCAGTTTGCGACAGGGCGAGGTTGGCTATGGCTACACCTTC
TRBD1 | TRBJ2-2 | TRBV29-1 | 14 | medium-sized | CSGGQGGANGELFF | TGCAGCGGGGGCCAAGGGGGCGCGAACGGGGAGCTGTTTTTT
. | TRBJ2-4 | TRBV5-5 | 14 | . | CASTLRQIKNIQYF | TGTGCCAGCACCCTCCGACAGATTAAAAACATTCAGTACTTC
. | TRBJ1-5 | TRBV24-1 | 17 | . | CATSDSDSRTALGPQHF | TGTGCCACCAGTGATTCCGACTCCCGGACGGCCTTAGGGCCCCAGCATTTT
. | TRBJ2-5 | TRBV5-6 | 15 | few | CASSLERGVRGTQYF | TGTGCCAGCAGCTTGGAAAGGGGAGTACGGGGGACCCAGTACTTC
TRBD2 | TRBJ2-5 | TRBV11-1 | 17 | medium-sized | CASSARLAGGPRETQYF | TGTGCCAGCAGCGCCCGACTAGCGGGGGGGCCGCGGGAGACCCAGTACTTC
TRBD2 | TRBJ2-7 | TRBV12-3/TRBV12-4 | 15 | few | CASSLPSGGSYEQYF | TGTGCCAGCAGTTTGCCTAGCGGGGGATCCTACGAGCAGTACTTC
TRBD2 | TRBJ2-7 | TRBV13 | 15 | . | CPSSPSGLANYEQYF | TGTCCCAGCAGCCCCTCGGGACTAGCTAACTACGAGCAGTACTTC